This T cell receptor beta chain was observed in a study of shared clonotypes between healthy human individuals. Study findings and constraints: Sequencing depth was a factor that was expected to affect clonotype sharing among donors.

Generated by immunoSEQ multiplex PCR, the TCRdb table keeps only in-frame clones and is missing some. The sample yields fewer than 850,000 clones, 96% seen once. Positively selected for CCR7, the CD45RO-negative cells used as naive CD8 cells excluded terminally differentiated effector memory CD45RA+ cells. The donors, all of them Caucasian adults, lived in Nashville, Tennessee. On this clone: What it binds is unknown. Other DNA sequences within the sample encode an identical CDR3.

The sample taken for sequencing was naive CD8+ T cells sorted from blood. The origin of this receptor is a man under 40 in good health.

This chain's CDR3 is CASSGRGYTF. In nucleotides, the CDR3 is TGTGCCTCATCGGGGCGTGGCTACACCTTC. The chain recombines TRBV9 with TRBJ1-2; D possibly corresponds to TRBD1 (5 bases). The germline V gene encodes CDR1 SGDLS and CDR2 YYNGEE. V was pared by 10 bases and J by 7 bases, with 11 bases between. The CDR3 consists of 10 residues. Filled out from reference TRBV9 and TRBJ1-2, the complete variable domain reads DSGVTQTPKHLITATGQRVTLRCSPRSGDLSVYWYQQSLDQGLQFLIQYYNGEERAKGNILERFSAQQFPDLHSELNLSSLELGDSALYFCASSGRGYTFGSGTRLTVV.